This T cell receptor (beta chain) was sequenced in a study of blood T cell repertoires in COVID-19. Sequencing used immunoSEQ multiplex PCR; TCRdb keeps in-frame clones, though not all of them. Here the sample spans 150,000 to 200,000 clones, about four fifths being singletons. CDR3 length equals 17 residues. Germline V gene lookup returns CDR1 LGHDT and CDR2 YNNKEL (reference sequence). V was clipped by 4 bases and J by 1 base; unmatched bases: 9. V gene TRBV3-1 (or the pseudogene TRBV3-2) combines with J gene TRBJ2-1, with 8 bases fitting TRBD1. The sequence came from a man in his sixties or seventies with active or convalescent COVID-19. Sequences were obtained from peripheral blood. DNA for the CDR3: TGTGCCAGCAGCCGCGGACAGGGTCTCCAATCCTACAATGAGCAGTTCTTC. Translating it yields CASSRGQGLQSYNEQFF.